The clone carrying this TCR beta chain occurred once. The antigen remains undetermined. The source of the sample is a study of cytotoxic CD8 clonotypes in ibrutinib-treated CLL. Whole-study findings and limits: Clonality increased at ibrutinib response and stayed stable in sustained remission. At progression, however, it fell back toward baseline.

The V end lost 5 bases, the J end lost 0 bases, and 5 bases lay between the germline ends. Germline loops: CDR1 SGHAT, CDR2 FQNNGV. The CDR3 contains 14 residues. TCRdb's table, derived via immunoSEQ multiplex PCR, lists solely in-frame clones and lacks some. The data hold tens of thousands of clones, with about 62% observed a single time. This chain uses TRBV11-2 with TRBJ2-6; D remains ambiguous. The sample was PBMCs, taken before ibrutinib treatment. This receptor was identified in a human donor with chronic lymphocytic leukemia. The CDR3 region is CASSPISGANVLTF. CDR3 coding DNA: TGTGCCAGCAGCCCAATCTCTGGGGCCAACGTCCTGACTTTC.